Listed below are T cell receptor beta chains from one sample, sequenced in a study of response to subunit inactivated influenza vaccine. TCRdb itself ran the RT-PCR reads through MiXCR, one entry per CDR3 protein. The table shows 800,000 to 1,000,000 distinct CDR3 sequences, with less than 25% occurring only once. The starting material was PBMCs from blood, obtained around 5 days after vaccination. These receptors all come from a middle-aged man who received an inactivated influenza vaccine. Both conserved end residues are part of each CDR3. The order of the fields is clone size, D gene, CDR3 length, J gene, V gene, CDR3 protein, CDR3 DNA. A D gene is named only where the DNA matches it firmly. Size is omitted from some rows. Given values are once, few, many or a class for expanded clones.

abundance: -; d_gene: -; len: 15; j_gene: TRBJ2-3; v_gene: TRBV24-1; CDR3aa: CATSAAGLLVDTQYF; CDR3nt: TGTGCCACCAGTGCCGCGGGACTTCTAGTGGATACGCAGTATTTT
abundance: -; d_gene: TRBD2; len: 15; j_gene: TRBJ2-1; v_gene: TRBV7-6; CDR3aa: CASSPALAGDNEQFF; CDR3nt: TGTGCCAGCAGCCCCGCCCTAGCGGGAGACAATGAGCAGTTCTTC
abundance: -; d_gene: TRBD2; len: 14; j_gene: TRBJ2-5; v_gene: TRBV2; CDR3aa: CASSPMTSGETQYF; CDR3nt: TGTGCCAGCAGTCCGATGACTAGCGGGGAGACCCAGTACTTC
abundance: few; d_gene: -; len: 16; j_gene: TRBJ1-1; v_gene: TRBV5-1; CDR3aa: CASSLASGAGQTEAFF; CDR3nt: TGCGCCAGCAGCTTGGCCAGCGGCGCAGGGCAAACTGAAGCTTTCTTT
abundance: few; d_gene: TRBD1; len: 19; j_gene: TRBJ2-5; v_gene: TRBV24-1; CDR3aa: CATSGNDRQGTAVQETQYF; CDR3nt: TGTGCCACCAGTGGTAATGACCGACAGGGGACGGCGGTGCAAGAGACCCAGTACTTC
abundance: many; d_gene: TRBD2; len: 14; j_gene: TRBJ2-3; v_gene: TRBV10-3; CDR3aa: CAISDPGGPDTQYF; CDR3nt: TGTGCCATCAGTGATCCGGGGGGGCCAGATACGCAGTATTTT
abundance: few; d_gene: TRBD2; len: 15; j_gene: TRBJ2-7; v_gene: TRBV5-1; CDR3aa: CASSRLRGASYEQYF; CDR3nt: TGCGCCAGCAGCCGCTTGCGGGGGGCCTCCTACGAGCAGTACTTC
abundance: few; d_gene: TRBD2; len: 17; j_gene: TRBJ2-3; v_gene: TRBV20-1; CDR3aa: CSARDGTSGRAGDTQYF; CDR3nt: TGCAGTGCTAGAGATGGGACTAGCGGGAGGGCGGGAGATACGCAGTATTTT
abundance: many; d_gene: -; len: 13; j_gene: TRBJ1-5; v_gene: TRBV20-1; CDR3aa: CSAGRAAGQPQHF; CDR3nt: TGCAGTGCGGGTCGAGCAGCGGGTCAGCCCCAGCATTTT
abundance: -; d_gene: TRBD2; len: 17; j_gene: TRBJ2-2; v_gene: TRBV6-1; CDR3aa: CASSRAGTSVNTGELFF; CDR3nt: TGTGCCAGCAGTCGCGCCGGGACTAGCGTAAACACCGGGGAGCTGTTTTTT
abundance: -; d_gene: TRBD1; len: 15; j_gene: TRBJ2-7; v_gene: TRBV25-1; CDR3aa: CASSAPTGTAYEQYF; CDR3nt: TGTGCCAGCAGTGCGCCCACCGGGACAGCATACGAGCAGTACTTC
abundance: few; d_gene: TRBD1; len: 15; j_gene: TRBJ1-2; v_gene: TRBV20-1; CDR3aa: CSTSGQGPTRGRYTF; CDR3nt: TGCAGTACCTCGGGACAGGGCCCCACTCGGGGTCGCTACACCTTC
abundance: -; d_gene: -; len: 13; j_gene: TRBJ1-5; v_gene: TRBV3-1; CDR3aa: CASSQVRGQPQHF; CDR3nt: TGTGCCAGCAGCCAAGTACGTGGACAGCCCCAGCATTTT
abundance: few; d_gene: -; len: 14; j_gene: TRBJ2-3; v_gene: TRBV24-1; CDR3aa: CATSYGNSADTQYF; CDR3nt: TGTGCCACCAGTTATGGGAATTCGGCAGATACGCAGTATTTT
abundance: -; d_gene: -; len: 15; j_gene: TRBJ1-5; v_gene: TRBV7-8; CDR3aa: CASSLAVQSNQPQHF; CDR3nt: TGTGCCAGCAGCTTAGCTGTACAAAGCAATCAGCCCCAGCATTTT
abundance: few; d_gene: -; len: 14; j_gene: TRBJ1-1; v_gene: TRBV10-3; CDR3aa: CAISEGKVNTEAFF; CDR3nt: TGTGCCATCAGTGAGGGAAAAGTGAACACTGAAGCTTTCTTT
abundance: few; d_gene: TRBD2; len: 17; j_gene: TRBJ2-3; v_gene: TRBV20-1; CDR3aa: CSAPRGGRRVIEDTQYF; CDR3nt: TGCAGTGCCCCACGGGGGGGGAGAAGGGTTATTGAGGATACGCAGTATTTT
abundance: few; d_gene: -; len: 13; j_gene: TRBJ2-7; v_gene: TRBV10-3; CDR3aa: CAISVPDSYEQYF; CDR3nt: TGTGCCATCAGTGTTCCGGATTCCTACGAGCAGTACTTC
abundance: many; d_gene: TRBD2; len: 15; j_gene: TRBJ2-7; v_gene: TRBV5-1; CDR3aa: CASSLSSGSPYEQYF; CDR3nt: TGCGCCAGCAGCCTATCTAGCGGGAGTCCCTACGAGCAGTACTTC
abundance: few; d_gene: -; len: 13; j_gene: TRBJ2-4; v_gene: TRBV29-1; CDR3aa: CSVGVLPKNIQYF; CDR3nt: TGCAGCGTTGGTGTACTACCAAAAAACATTCAGTACTTC
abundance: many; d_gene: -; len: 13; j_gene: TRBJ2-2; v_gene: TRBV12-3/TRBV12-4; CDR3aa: CASSPMRTGELFF; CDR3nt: TGTGCCAGCAGTCCGATGAGGACCGGGGAGCTGTTTTTT
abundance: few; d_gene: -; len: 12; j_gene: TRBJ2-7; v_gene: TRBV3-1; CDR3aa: CASSLQASEQYF; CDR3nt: TGTGCCAGCAGCCTACAAGCATCCGAGCAGTACTTC
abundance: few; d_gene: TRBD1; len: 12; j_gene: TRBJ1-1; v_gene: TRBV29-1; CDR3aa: CSLNRGPAEAFF; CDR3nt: TGCAGCTTAAACAGGGGGCCAGCTGAAGCTTTCTTT
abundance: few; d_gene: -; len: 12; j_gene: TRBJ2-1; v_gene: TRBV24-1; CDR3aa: CATSASGYEQFF; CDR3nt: TGTGCCACCAGTGCCTCCGGGTATGAGCAGTTCTTC
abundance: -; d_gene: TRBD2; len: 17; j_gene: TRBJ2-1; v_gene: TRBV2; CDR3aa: CASKTPSGAFDYNEQFF; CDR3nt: TGTGCCAGCAAGACCCCTAGCGGGGCCTTCGACTACAATGAGCAGTTCTTC
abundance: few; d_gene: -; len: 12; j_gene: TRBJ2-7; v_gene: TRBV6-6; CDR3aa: CASSYAMHEQYF; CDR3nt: TGTGCCAGCAGTTACGCTATGCACGAGCAGTACTTC
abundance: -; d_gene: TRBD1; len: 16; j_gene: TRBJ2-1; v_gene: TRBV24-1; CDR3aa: CATSSQGTKSYNEQFF; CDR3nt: TGTGCCACCAGTTCACAGGGGACGAAGTCCTACAATGAGCAGTTCTTC
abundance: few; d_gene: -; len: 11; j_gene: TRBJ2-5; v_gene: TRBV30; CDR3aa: CAWSVYQTQYF; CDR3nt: TGTGCCTGGAGTGTATATCAGACCCAGTACTTC
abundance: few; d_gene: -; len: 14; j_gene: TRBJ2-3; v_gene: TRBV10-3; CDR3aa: CAISGLNDGDTQYF; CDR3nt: TGTGCCATTTCTGGACTCAACGACGGGGATACGCAGTATTTT
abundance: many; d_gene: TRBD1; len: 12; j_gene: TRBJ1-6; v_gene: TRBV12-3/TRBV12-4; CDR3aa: CASSNGQGTLHF; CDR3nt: TGTGCCAGCAGTAACGGACAGGGCACCCTCCACTTT
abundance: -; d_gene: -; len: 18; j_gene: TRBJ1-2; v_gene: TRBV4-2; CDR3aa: CASSQDRVGFGSNYGYTF; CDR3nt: TGTGCCAGCAGCCAAGATCGGGTGGGATTCGGTAGCAACTATGGCTACACCTTC
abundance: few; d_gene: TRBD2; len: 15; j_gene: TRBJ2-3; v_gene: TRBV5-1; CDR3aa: CASSFAASGTDTQYF; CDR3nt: TGCGCCAGCAGCTTCGCAGCTAGCGGGACAGATACGCAGTATTTT
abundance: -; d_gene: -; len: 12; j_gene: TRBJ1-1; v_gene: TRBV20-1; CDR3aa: CSARAAWSEAFF; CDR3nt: TGCAGTGCTAGAGCCGCCTGGTCTGAAGCTTTCTTT